The 20 T cell receptor beta chains presented below share a single source sample, sequenced in a study of shared clonotypes between healthy human individuals. CD45RO-negative cells were positively selected for CCR7, leaving out terminally differentiated effector memory CD45RA+ cells. The data were produced by immunoSEQ multiplex PCR, yet TCRdb's version contains in-frame clones alone and is incomplete. The profile shows hundreds of thousands of clones, approximately 92% of them singletons. Sequencing used naive CD8+ T cells sorted from blood. All receptors derive from a man in his thirties or forties in good health.

The chain recombines TRBV6-5 with TRBJ2-1; the match to TRBD1 covers 8 bases. CDR1 MNHEY and CDR2 SVGAGI come from the germline V gene. The CDR3 contains 14 residues. V lost 2 bases, J lost 7 bases, and 4 bases stayed unmatched. The CDR3 protein is CASSYQGARNEQFF. CDR3 coding DNA: TGTGCCAGCAGTTACCAGGGGGCTAGGAATGAGCAGTTCTTC.

This clone came up once. The chain recombines TRBV28 with TRBJ2-1; TRBD1 or TRBD2 may be the D gene (5 bases each). The germline V gene encodes CDR1 MDHEN and CDR2 SYDVKM. Trimming pared 2 bases from V and 3 bases from J, leaving 17 bases between. The length of the CDR3 is 17 residues. CDR3 DNA sequence: TGTGCCAGCAGTTTACACATCACGGGGCCAAACTACAATGAGCAGTTCTTC. Protein product: CASSLHITGPNYNEQFF.

This clone was recorded once. Additional DNA sequences in this sample encode the identical CDR3. The chain uses TRBV27 and TRBJ2-7; perhaps D is TRBD1 or TRBD2 (5 bases each). CDR1 is MNHEY, CDR2 SMNVEV, per germline (reference sequence). Deletions cut 5 bases from V and 4 bases from J, with 12 bases between. The CDR3 length is 13 residues. CDR3 nucleotide sequence: TGTGCCAGCAGTCCTACGAGGGGATACGAGCAGTACTTC. It translates to CASSPTRGYEQYF.

The chain has TRBV11-2 and TRBJ2-4; D gene uncertain. Germline V gene lookup returns CDR1 SGHAT and CDR2 FQNNGV. Trimming shortened V by 2 bases and J by 0 bases, and 8 bases separated the two germline ends. This CDR3 is built from 15 residues. CDR3 sequence reads: CASSLSQIAKNIQYF. The CDR3 DNA is TGTGCCAGCAGCTTATCCCAAATAGCCAAAAACATTCAGTACTTC.

Regarding this clone: An end of the junction differs from the germline gene, which may be a read error. This chain's CDR3 is CASTLGGIEGEQYF. The CDR3 nucleotides are TGTGCCAGCACCTTGGGGGGCATCGAAGGTGAGCAGTACTTC. This chain links TRBV5-6 with TRBJ2-7, with D perhaps being TRBD1 or TRBD2 (6 bases each). Germline CDR1 reads SGHDT; CDR2 reads YYEEEE. There are 14 residues in the CDR3.

The V and J genes are TRBV28 and TRBJ1-5, with TRBD1 as a possible D gene (5 bases). Germline assignment: CDR1 MDHEN and CDR2 SYDVKM. Trimming stripped 8 bases from V and 3 bases from J, with 8 bases between. The CDR3 totals 12 residues. The CDR3 is CASAGSNQPQHF. DNA of the CDR3: TGTGCCAGCGCAGGGTCCAATCAGCCCCAGCATTTT.

The chain links TRBV5-4 to TRBJ1-5; D is possibly TRBD1 (5 bases). This CDR3 region has 13 residues. Trimming left V 0 bases short and J 8 bases short, with 9 bases between. From germline, CDR1 is SGHNT and CDR2 YYREEE (reference sequence). The CDR3, as DNA: TGTGCCAGCAGCTTGGGGGGGGAGGAGCCCCAGCATTTT. Residues: CASSLGGEEPQHF.

The table lists this clone with a few counts. The V call is TRBV5-4, the J call TRBJ1-1; no clear D. V gave up 3 bases and J gave up 4 bases, with 10 bases separating them. Germline V CDR1 and CDR2: SGHNT, YYREEE (reference sequence). The CDR3 length is 13 residues. CDR3 amino acids: CASSSGVGTEAFF. CDR3 DNA: TGTGCCAGCAGCTCCGGGGTCGGCACTGAAGCTTTCTTT.

The chain combines TRBV7-2 with TRBJ2-1, with 7 bases matching TRBD2. The germline V gene encodes CDR1 SGHTA and CDR2 FQGNSA. CDR3 length: 15 residues. The junction had 3 bases not matched to a gene; V was cut back by 4 bases and J by 0 bases. The DNA for the CDR3 is TGTGCCAGCAGCTCAGCGGGAAACTCCTACAATGAGCAGTTCTTC. Translation gives CASSSAGNSYNEQFF.

This clone came up a few times. The rearrangement joins TRBV15 to TRBJ2-4; the D gene is possibly TRBD2 (7 bases). CDR1 is LNHNV and CDR2 is YYDKDF in the germline V gene (reference sequence). Trimming removed 5 bases from V and 5 bases from J, with 16 bases in between. This CDR3 is 15 amino acids long. For the CDR3, the DNA is TGTGCCACCAGCCACAGAGGGGGGGGCCAAAACATTCAGTACTTC. This gives the protein CATSHRGGGQNIQYF.

The rearrangement uses TRBV6-1 and TRBJ1-3, with D perhaps TRBD1 (6 bases). This CDR3 spans 15 amino acids. The germline gives CDR1 MNHNS, CDR2 SASEGT. Trimming removed 4 bases at V and 4 bases at J, with 14 bases between. This chain's CDR3 is CASSGIPGAGNTIYF. Here the CDR3 DNA reads TGTGCCAGCAGTGGGATTCCAGGGGCCGGAAACACCATATATTTT.

The rearrangement uses TRBV27 and TRBJ2-7; TRBD1 is a possible D gene (6 bases). V was clipped by 6 bases and J by 6 bases, with 18 bases between them. This CDR3 has 14 residues. Germline V gives CDR1 MNHEY, CDR2 SMNVEV (reference sequence). The CDR3 region has the DNA TGTGCCAGCAGCCGCGATGGGGGCTCGGGCGAGCAGTACTTC. The encoded protein is CASSRDGGSGEQYF.

This sequence joins TRBV19 and TRBJ2-7; 11 bases line up with TRBD2. Trimming took 6 bases from V and 7 from J; bases not matched to a gene: 11. The length of the CDR3 is 15 residues. Germline assignment: CDR1 LNHDA and CDR2 SQIVND (reference sequence). CDR3 coding DNA: TGTGCCAGTAGCCTCCTCACTAGCGGGAGTTCTGAGCAGTACTTC. The encoded protein is CASSLLTSGSSEQYF.

The chain employs TRBV6-4 and TRBJ1-1; D not resolved. The CDR3 totals 14 residues. Looked up from germline, CDR1 is MRHNA and CDR2 is SNTAGT. The V end lost 3 bases, the J end lost 0 bases, and 8 bases lay between the germline ends. The CDR3 spells CASSESSMNTEAFF. DNA for the CDR3: TGTGCCAGCAGTGAATCATCGATGAACACTGAAGCTTTCTTT.

The chain links TRBV7-8 to TRBJ2-7; D remains ambiguous. The CDR3 consists of 14 residues. With 1 base removed from V and 3 bases from J, the gap between germline ends came to 10 bases. From germline, CDR1 is SGHVS and CDR2 FQNEAQ. This chain's CDR3 is CASSLVIQDYEQYF. CDR3 DNA: TGTGCCAGCAGCTTAGTAATCCAGGACTACGAGCAGTACTTC.

This chain uses TRBV6-5 with TRBJ1-2; D perhaps matches TRBD1 (6 bases). This CDR3 comprises 14 residues. Germline values: CDR1 MNHEY, CDR2 SVGAGI. The V end lost 2 bases, the J end lost 0 bases, and 7 bases lay between the germline ends. The CDR3 region has the DNA TGTGCCAGCAGTTACCGGACAGCTAACTATGGCTACACCTTC. It yields the protein CASSYRTANYGYTF.

The chain joins TRBV10-3 to TRBJ2-4; 7 bases agree with TRBD1. Per the germline V gene, CDR1 is ENHRY and CDR2 is SYGVKD. CDR3 length: 18 amino acids. With 0 bases clipped from V and 2 bases from J, the junction kept 10 bases outside the gene matches. CDR3 in amino acids: CAISESATGKGTKNIQYF. CDR3 DNA sequence: TGTGCCATCAGTGAGTCCGCGACAGGGAAGGGAACCAAAAACATTCAGTACTTC.

V and J are TRBV5-4 and TRBJ2-7; 7 nucleotides match TRBD1. Germline trimming cut 10 bases from V and 2 bases from J; bases unmatched to any gene: 9. Germline lookup yields CDR1 SGHNT and CDR2 YYREEE (reference sequence). This CDR3 is 13 amino acids long. The CDR3 DNA is TGTGCCTACCGACAGGGCTCAACCTACGAGCAGTACTTC. Translating it yields CAYRQGSTYEQYF.

The chain links TRBV5-6 to TRBJ2-7; D might be TRBD2 (6 bases). The germline V gene has CDR1 SGHDT and CDR2 YYEEEE. Trimming pared 1 base from V and 4 bases from J, leaving 9 bases between. The CDR3 sequence is 13 residues long. The CDR3 region is CASSLMEGYEQYF. Here the CDR3 DNA reads TGTGCCAGCAGCTTGATGGAGGGGTACGAGCAGTACTTC. Based on the CDR3 plus reference TRBV5-6 and TRBJ2-7, the full variable domain is DAGVTQSPTHLIKTRGQQVTLRCSPKSGHDTVSWYQQALGQGPQFIFQYYEEEERQRGNFPDRFSGHQFPNYSSELNVNALLLGDSALYLCASSLMEGYEQYFGPGTRLTVT.

In regard to this clone: One end of the junction varies from germline; a read error may be responsible. The rearrangement links TRBV4-1 to TRBJ2-2; D not certain. Germline CDR1 and CDR2: MGHRA and YSYEKL. The CDR3 totals 13 residues. CDR3 coding DNA: TGCGCCAGCAGCCAAATAAACATCGGGGAGCTGTTTTTT. This codes for CASSQINIGELFF.